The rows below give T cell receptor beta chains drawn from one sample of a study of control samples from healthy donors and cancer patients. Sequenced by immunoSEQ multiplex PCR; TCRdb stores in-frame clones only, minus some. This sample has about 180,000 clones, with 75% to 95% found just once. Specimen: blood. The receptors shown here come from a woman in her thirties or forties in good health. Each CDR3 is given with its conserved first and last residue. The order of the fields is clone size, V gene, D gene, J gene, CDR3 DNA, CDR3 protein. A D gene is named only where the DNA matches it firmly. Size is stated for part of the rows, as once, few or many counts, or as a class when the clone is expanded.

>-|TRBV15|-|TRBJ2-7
TGTGCCACCAGCAGATCGGTTGGGACGGGCTACGAGCAGTACTTC
CATSRSVGTGYEQYF
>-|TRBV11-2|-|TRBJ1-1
TGTGCCAGCAGCCAAATAAGGGGCCGGGGAACCACTGAAGCTTTCTTT
CASSQIRGRGTTEAFF
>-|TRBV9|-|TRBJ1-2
TGTGCCAGCAGCGCCGGCTCGGGAGACTATGGCTACACCTTC
CASSAGSGDYGYTF
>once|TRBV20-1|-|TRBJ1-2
TGCAGTGCCCGGGACGGCGGCTACACCTTC
CSARDGGYTF
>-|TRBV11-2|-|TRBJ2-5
TGTGCCAGCAGCTTAGGGACAACCTGGCCGGAGACCCAGTACTTC
CASSLGTTWPETQYF
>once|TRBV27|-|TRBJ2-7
TGTGCCAGCAGTTCCACCGCCCCCTACGAGCAGTACTTC
CASSSTAPYEQYF
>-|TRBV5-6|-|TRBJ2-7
TGTGCCAGCAGCCGGGACATTTCCTACGAGCAGTACTTC
CASSRDISYEQYF
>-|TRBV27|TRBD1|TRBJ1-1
TGTGCCAGCAGCTTAGGGACAGGGCCTGAGGCTTTCTTT
CASSLGTGPEAFF
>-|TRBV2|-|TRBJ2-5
TGTGCCAGCAGCCCCCAAGAGACCCAGTACTTC
CASSPQETQYF
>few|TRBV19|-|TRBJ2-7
TGTGCCAGTAGTATCATAGGACAAATCTACGAGCAGTACTTC
CASSIIGQIYEQYF
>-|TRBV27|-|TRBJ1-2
TGTGCCAGCAGTTTTGGCCAGGGGTTCTCTGGCTACACCTTC
CASSFGQGFSGYTF
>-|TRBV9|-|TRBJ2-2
TGTGCCAGCAGCGCAGGCTCCTCGGCCCCCACCGGGGAGCTGTTTTTT
CASSAGSSAPTGELFF
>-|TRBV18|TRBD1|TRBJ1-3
TGTGCCAGCACGACGGGACAGAGCTCTGGAAACACCATATATTTT
CASTTGQSSGNTIYF
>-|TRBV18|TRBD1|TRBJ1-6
TGTGCCAGCTCTTCCGACAGGGGGGGTTCACCCCTCCACTTT
CASSSDRGGSPLHF
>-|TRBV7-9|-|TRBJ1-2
TGTGCCAGCAGCTTAGGTGGAGGGGGGGCAGGAGGCTACACCTTC
CASSLGGGGAGGYTF
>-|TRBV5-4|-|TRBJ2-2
TGTGCCAGCAGCCCTCAGGGGCGGACCGGGGAGCTGTTTTTT
CASSPQGRTGELFF
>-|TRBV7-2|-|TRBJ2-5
TGTGCCAGCAGCTTAGCGCTAGCCCTTGGGGAGACCCAGTACTTC
CASSLALALGETQYF
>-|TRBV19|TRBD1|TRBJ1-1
TGTGCCAGTAGTATAGTAACAGGGGGCGGCACTGAAGCTTTCTTT
CASSIVTGGGTEAFF
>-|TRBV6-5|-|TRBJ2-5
TGTGCCAGCAGTTTATCCGGGGTTGGAGAGACCCAGTACTTC
CASSLSGVGETQYF
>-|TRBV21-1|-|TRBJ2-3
TGTGCCAGCGGCCCTACCAGAGATACGCAGTATTTT
CASGPTRDTQYF
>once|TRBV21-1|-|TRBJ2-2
TGTGCCAGCACGACCGGACAGGGGGTTGAGACCGGGGAGCTGTTTTTT
CASTTGQGVETGELFF
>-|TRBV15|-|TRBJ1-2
TGTGCCACCAGCAGAGAGGCGCAGGGATTAGGGTATGGCTACACCTTC
CATSREAQGLGYGYTF
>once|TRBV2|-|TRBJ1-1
TGTGCCAGCAGTTCTCAATGGAACACTGAAGCTTTCTTT
CASSSQWNTEAFF
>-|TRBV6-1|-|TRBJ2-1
TGTGCCAGCAGTGAAGTGGAACGGGGGCCGAACAATGAGCAGTTCTTC
CASSEVERGPNNEQFF
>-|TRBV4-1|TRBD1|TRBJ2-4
TGCGCCAGCAGCCCACTCGGACAGGGGAAGCGGAACATTCAGTACTTC
CASSPLGQGKRNIQYF
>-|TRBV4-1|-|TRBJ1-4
TGCGCCAGCAGCCAAGTGAGGGGTGAAAAACTGTTTTTT
CASSQVRGEKLFF
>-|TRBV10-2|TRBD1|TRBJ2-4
TGCGCCAGCAGTGAGTTCCAGGGGGACATTCAGTACTTC
CASSEFQGDIQYF
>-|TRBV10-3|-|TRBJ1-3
TGTGCCATCGCCGCCCACGGGGGCTCTGGAAACACCATATATTTT
CAIAAHGGSGNTIYF
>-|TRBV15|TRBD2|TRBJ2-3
TGTGCCACCGGGAGGGACCTCACAGATACGCAGTATTTT
CATGRDLTDTQYF
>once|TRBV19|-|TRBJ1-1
TGTGCCAGTAGTCGGCCGGGGGGGTGGACTGAAGCTTTCTTT
CASSRPGGWTEAFF
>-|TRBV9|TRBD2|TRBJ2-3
TGTGCCAGCAGCGATCTAGCGGGGGGCCCAGATACGCAGTATTTT
CASSDLAGGPDTQYF
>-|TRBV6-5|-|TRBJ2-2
TGTGCCAGCAGTTACTCGAACAGGCCGGGAGGGGAGCTGTTTTTT
CASSYSNRPGGELFF
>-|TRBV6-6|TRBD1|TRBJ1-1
TGTGCCAGCAGAGAAACAGGGGGACCTGAAGCTTTCTTT
CASRETGGPEAFF
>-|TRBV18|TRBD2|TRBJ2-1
TGTGCCAGCTCCTCGGGGTCTAGCGGGTATGGAAATGAGCAGTTCTTC
CASSSGSSGYGNEQFF
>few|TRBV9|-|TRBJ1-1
TGTGCCAGCAGCGGAGACCATTATGAAGCTTTCTTT
CASSGDHYEAFF
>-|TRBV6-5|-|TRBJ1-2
TGTGCCAGCAGTTATCGGGACAATTTTATGGGCTACACCTTC
CASSYRDNFMGYTF
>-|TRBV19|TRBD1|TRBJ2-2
TGTGCCAGTAGTATCCGTGAGGGGGCCAGCACCGGGGAGCTGTTTTTT
CASSIREGASTGELFF
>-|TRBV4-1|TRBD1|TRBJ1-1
TGCGCCAGCAGCCAGTTCACAGGGGGCCTGAACACTGAAGCTTTCTTT
CASSQFTGGLNTEAFF
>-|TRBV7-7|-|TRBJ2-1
TGTGCCAGCAGCTTAGTGAATTCGAATGAGCAGTTCTTC
CASSLVNSNEQFF
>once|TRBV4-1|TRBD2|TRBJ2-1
TGCGCCAGCAGCCTTTCGAGAAGAGCGGGGGGTTACAATGAGCAGTTCTTC
CASSLSRRAGGYNEQFF
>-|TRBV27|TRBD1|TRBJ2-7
TGTGCCAGCAGTGCCTCGACAGGGGCACTCAACTACGAGCAGTACTTC
CASSASTGALNYEQYF
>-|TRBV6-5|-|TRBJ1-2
TGTGCCAGCAGTTACTCACTAACCCCGTTCTATGGCTACACCTTC
CASSYSLTPFYGYTF